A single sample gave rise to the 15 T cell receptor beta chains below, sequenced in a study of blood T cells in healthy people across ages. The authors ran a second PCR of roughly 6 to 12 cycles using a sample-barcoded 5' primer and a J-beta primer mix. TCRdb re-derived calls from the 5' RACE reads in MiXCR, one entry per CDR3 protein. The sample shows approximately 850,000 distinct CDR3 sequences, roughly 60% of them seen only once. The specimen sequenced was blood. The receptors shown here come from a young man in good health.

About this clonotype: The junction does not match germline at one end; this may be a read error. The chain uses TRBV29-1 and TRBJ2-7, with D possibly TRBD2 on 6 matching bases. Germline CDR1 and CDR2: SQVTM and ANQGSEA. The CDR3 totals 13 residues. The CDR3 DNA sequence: TGTAGCGGTGAGGGAGGCCAGACCTACGAGCAGTACTTC. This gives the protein CSGEGGQTYEQYF.

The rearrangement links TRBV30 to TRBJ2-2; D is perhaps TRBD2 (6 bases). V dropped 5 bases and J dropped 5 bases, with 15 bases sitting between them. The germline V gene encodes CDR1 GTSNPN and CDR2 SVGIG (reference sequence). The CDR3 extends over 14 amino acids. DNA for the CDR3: TGTGCCTGGGGGGAGGTCCGGAAGACCGGGGAGCTGTTTTTT. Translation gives CAWGEVRKTGELFF.

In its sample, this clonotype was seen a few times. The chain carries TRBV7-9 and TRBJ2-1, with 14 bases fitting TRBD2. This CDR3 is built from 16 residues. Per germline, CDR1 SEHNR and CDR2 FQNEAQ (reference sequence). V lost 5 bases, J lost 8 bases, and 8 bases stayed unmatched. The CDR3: CASSPTSGRAMYEQFF. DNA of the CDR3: TGTGCCAGCAGCCCGACTAGCGGGAGGGCCATGTATGAGCAGTTCTTC.

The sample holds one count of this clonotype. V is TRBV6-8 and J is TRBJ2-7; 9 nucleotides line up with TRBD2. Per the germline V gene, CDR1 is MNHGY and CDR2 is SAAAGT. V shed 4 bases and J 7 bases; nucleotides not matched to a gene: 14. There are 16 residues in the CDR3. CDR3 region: CASSLAGMGTSNEQYF. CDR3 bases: TGTGCCAGCAGTTTGGCAGGCATGGGGACTAGCAATGAGCAGTACTTC.

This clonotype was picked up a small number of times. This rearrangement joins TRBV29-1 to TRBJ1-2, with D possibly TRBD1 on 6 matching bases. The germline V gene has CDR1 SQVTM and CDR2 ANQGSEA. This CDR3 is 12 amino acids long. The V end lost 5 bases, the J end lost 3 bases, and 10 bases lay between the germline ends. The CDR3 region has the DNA TGCAGCGTTATCCCAGGGGACTATGGCTACACCTTC. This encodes CSVIPGDYGYTF.

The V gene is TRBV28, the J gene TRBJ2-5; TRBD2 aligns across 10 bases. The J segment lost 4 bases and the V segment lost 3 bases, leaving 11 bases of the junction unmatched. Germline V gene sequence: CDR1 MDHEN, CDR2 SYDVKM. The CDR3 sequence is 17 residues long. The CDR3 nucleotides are TGTGCCAGCAGTTTGAGCGGGGGGGCTGGGGTGTCAGAGACCCAGTACTTC. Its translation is CASSLSGGAGVSETQYF.

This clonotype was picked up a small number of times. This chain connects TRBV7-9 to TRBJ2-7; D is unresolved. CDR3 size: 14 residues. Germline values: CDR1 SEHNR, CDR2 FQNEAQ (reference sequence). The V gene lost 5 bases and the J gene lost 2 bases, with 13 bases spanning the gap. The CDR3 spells CASSPGSTPYEQYF. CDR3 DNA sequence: TGTGCCAGCAGCCCCGGGTCCACACCCTACGAGCAGTACTTC.

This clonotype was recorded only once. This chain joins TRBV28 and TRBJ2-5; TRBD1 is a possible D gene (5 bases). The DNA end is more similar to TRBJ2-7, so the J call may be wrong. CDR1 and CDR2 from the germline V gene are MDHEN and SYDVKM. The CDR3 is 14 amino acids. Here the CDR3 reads CASSHDSFPSEQYF. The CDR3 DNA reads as TGTGCCAGCAGTCACGACAGCTTCCCCTCCGAGCAGTACTTC.

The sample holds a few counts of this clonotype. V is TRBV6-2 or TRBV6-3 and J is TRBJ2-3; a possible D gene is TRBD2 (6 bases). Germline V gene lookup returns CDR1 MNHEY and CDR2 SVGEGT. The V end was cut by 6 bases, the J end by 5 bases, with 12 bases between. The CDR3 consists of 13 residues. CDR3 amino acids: CASSRELLDTQYF. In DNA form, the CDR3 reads TGTGCCAGCAGCCGGGAGCTATTAGATACGCAGTATTTT.

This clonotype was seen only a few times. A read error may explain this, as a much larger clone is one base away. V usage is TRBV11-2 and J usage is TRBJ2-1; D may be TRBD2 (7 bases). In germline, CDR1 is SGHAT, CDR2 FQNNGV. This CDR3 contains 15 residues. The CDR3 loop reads CASSSEGGLNNEQFF. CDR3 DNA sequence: TGTGCCAGCAGCTCGGAGGGGGGGTTAAACAACGAGCAGTTCTTC.

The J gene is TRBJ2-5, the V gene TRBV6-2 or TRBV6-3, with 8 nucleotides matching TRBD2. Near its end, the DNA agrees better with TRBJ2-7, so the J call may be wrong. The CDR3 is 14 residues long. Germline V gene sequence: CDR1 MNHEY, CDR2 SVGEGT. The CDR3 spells CASTSSGRGYEQYF. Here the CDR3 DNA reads TGTGCCAGCACTTCCAGCGGGAGAGGTTACGAGCAGTACTTC.

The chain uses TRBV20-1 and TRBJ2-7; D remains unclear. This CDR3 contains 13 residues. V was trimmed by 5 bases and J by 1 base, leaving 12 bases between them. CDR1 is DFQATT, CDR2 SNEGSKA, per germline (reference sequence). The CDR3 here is CSALTRRSYEQYF. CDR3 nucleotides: TGCAGTGCTTTAACCCGGAGATCCTACGAGCAGTACTTC.

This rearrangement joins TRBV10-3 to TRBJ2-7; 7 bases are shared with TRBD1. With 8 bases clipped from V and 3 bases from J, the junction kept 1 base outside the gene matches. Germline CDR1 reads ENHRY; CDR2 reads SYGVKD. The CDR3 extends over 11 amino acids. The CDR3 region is CAIGQDYEQYF. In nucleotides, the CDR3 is TGTGCCATCGGACAGGACTACGAGCAGTACTTC.

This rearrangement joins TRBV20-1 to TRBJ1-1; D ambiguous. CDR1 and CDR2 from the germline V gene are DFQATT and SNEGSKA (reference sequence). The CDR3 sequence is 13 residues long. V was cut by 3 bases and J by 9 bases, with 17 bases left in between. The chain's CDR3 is CSASGRSGKQAFF. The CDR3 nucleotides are TGCAGTGCTAGCGGGCGGTCCGGGAAACAAGCTTTCTTT.

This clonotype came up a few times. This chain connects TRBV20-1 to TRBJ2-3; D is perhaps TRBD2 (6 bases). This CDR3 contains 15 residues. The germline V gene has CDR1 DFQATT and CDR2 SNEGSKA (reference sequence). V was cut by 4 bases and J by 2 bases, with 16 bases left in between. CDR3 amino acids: CSANGGVGNTDTQYF. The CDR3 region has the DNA TGCAGTGCTAATGGCGGGGTGGGGAACACAGATACGCAGTATTTT.